A selection of T cell receptor beta chains follows, all from one sample in a study of blood T cell repertoires in COVID-19. The protocol was immunoSEQ multiplex PCR, while the TCRdb copy is restricted to in-frame clones and leaves out a portion. The table records 250,000 to 350,000 clones, 80% to 95% of them present only once. Sequencing used peripheral blood. The origin of the receptors is a woman aged 30 to 39 with COVID-19, enrolled during active disease. CDR3s include the opening cysteine and the closing phenylalanine or tryptophan.

v_gene	CDR3aa
TRBV3-1/TRBV3-2	CASSQEAGAAFF
TRBV9	CASSPDRDNGYTF
TRBV7-2	CASSFPGQGTEAFF
TRBV19	CASSTTPRGEKLFF
TRBV11-2	CASRDRGWQETQYF
TRBV9	CASSEQGFDGYTF
TRBV10-1	CASSELTSVSEQYF
TRBV9	CASSPSSGSYNEQFF
TRBV30	CAGHPLSGANVLTF
TRBV7-3	CASSFWPGEQFF
TRBV6-5	CASSRMGPINQPQHF
TRBV6-4	CASRDTAVNYGYTF
TRBV29-1	CSVAGTGFYGYTF
TRBV24-1	CATSDAGLASEGVKFF
TRBV10-3	CAIRDTSGSSYEQYF
TRBV28	CASSLGRRDEKLFF
TRBV19	CASSIGTGLDELFF
TRBV5-4	CASSLGLAGGYDEQFF